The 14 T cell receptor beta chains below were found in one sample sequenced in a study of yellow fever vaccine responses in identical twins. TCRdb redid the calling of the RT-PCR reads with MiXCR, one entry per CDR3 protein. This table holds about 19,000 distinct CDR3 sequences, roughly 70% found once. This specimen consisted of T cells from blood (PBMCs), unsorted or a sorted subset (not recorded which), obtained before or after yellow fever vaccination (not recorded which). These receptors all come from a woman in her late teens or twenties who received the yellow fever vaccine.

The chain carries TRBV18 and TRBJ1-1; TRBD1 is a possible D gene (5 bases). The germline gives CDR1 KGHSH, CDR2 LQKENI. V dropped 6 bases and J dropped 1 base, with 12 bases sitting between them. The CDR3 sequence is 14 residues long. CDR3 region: CASSAGGWNTEAFF. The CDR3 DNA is TGTGCCAGCTCGGCCGGGGGGTGGAACACTGAAGCTTTCTTT.

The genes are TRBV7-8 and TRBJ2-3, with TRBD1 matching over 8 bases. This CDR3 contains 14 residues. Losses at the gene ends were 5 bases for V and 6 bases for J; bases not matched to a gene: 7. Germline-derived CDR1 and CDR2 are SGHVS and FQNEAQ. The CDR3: CASSRTGSVDTQYF. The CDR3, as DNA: TGTGCCAGCAGCCGGACAGGGTCCGTGGATACGCAGTATTTT.

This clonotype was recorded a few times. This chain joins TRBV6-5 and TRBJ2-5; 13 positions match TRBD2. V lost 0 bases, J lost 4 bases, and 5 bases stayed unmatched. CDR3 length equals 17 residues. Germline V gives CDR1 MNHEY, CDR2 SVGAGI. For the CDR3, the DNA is TGTGCCAGCAGTTACTCCGGACTAGCGGGGGCCCGAGAGACCCAGTACTTC. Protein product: CASSYSGLAGARETQYF.

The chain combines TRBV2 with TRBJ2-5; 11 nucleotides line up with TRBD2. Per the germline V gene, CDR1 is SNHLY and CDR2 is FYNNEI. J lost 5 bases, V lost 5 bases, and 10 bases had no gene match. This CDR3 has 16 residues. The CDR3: CASSTRTSGSDETQYF. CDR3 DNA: TGTGCCAGCAGTACCCGGACTAGCGGGTCGGATGAGACCCAGTACTTC.

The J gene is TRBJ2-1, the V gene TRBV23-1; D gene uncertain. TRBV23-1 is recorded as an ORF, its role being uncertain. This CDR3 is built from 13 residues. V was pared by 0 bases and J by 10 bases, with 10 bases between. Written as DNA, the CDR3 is TGCGCCAGCAGTCAATCTCAAGTCGGGGAGCAGTTCTTC. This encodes CASSQSQVGEQFF.

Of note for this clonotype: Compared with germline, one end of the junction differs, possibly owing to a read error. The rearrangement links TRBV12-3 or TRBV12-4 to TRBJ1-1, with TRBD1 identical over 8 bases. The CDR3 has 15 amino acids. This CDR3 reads CASSLEPTGGAEAFF. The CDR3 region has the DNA TGTGCCAGCAGTTTAGAGCCCACAGGGGGAGCTGAAGCCTTCTTT.

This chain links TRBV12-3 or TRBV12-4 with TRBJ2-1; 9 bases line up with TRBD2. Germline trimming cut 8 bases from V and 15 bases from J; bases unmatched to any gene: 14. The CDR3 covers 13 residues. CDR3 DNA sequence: TGTGCCAGCGGGGGGGCTAGCGGGGCCCCGGGGTTCTTC. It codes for CASGGASGAPGFF.

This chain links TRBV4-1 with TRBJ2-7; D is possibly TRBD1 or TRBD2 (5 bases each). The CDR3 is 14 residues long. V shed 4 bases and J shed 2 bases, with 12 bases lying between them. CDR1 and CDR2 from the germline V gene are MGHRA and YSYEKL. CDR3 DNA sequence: TGCGCCAGCAGCCGTGTGGGGGATGCCTACGAGCAGTACGTC. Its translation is CASSRVGDAYEQYV.

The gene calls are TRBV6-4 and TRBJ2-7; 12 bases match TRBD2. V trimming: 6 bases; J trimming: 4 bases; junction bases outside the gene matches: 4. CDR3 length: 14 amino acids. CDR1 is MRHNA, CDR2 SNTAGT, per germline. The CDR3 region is CASSRLAGVYEQYF. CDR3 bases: TGTGCCAGCAGCAGACTAGCGGGAGTATACGAGCAGTACTTC.

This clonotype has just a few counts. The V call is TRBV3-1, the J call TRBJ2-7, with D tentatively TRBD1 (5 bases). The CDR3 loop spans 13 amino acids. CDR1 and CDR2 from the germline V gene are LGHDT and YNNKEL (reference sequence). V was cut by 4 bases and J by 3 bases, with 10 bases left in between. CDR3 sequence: CASSRYQGYEQYF. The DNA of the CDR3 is TGTGCCAGCAGCCGATACCAGGGCTACGAGCAGTACTTC.

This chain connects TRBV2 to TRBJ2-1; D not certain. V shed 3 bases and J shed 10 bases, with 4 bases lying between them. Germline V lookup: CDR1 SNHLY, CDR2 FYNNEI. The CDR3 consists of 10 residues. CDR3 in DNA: TGTGCCAGCAGTGATGAGGAGCAGTTCTTC. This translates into CASSDEEQFF.

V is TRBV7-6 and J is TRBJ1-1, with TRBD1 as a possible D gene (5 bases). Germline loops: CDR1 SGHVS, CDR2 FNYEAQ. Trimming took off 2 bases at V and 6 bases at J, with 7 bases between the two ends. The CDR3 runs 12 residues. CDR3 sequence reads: CASSLWGSEAFF. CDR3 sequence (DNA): TGTGCCAGCAGCTTATGGGGGTCTGAAGCTTTCTTT. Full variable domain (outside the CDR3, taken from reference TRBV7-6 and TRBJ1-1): GAGVSQSPRYKVTKRGQDVALRCDPISGHVSLYWYRQALGQGPEFLTYFNYEAQQDKSGLPNDRFSAERPEGSISTLTIQRTEQRDSAMYRCASSLWGSEAFFGQGTRLTVV.

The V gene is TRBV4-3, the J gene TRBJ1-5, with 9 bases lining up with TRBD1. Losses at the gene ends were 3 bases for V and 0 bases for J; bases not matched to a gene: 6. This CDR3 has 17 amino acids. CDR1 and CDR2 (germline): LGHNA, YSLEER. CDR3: CASSHPGTGNSNQPQHF. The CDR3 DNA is TGCGCCAGCAGCCACCCCGGGACAGGGAATAGCAATCAGCCCCAGCATTTT.

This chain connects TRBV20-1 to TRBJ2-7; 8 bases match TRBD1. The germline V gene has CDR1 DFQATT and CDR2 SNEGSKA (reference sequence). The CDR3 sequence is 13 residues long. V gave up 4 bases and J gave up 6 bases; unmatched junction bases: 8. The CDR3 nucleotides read TGCAGTGCTACCCGGACAGGGACAGCCGAGCAGTACGTC. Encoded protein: CSATRTGTAEQYV.